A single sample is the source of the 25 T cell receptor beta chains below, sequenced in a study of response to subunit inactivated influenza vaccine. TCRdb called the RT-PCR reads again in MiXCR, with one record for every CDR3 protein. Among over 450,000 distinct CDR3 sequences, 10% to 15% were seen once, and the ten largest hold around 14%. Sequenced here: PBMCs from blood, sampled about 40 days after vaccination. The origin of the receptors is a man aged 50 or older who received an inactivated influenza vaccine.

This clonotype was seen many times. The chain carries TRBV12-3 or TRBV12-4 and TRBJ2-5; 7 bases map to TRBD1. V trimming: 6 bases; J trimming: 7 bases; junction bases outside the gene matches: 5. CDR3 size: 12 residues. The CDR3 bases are TGTGCCAGCAGAGGGACAGTAGGGACCCAGTACTTC. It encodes CASRGTVGTQYF.

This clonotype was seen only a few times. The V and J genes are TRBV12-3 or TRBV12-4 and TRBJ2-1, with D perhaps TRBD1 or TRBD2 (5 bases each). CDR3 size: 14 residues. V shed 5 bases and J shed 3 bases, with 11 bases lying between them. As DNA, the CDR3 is TGTGCCAGCAGTCCATGGGACGACTACAATGAGCAGTTCTTC. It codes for CASSPWDDYNEQFF.

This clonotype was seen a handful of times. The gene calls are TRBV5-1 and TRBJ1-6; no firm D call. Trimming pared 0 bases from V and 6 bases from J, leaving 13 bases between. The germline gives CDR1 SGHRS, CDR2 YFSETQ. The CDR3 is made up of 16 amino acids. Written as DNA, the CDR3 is TGCGCCAGCAGCTTGGGGGTCCGGGAGGGTAATTCACCCCTCCACTTT. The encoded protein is CASSLGVREGNSPLHF.

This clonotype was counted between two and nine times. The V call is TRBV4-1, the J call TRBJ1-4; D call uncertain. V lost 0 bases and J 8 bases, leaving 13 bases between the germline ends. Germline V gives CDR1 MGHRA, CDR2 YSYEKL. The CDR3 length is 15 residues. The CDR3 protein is CASSQDPLGKEKLFF. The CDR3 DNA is TGCGCCAGCAGCCAAGATCCCCTTGGGAAGGAAAAACTGTTTTTT.

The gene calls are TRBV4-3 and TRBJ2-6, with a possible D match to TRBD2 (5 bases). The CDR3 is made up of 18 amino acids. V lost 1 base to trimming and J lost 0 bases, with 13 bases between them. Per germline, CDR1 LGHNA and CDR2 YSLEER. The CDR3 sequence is CASSQVAFAYSGANVLTF. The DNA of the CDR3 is TGCGCCAGCAGCCAAGTAGCGTTCGCTTACTCTGGGGCCAACGTCCTGACTTTC.

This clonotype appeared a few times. The DNA for the CDR3 is TGTGCCAGCACCTCGGGCAGACTAGGGGAGCAGTTCTTC. This codes for CASTSGRLGEQFF. This sequence joins TRBV7-9 and TRBJ2-1, with D maybe TRBD2 (6 bases). V was trimmed by 7 bases and J by 10 bases, leaving 17 bases between them. CDR3 length: 13 amino acids. Germline CDR1 is SEHNR and CDR2 is FQNEAQ (reference sequence).

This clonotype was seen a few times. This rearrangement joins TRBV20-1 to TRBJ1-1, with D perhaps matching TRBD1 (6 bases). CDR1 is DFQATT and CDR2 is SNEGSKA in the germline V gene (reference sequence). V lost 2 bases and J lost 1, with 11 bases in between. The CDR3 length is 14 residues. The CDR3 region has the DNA TGCAGTGCTAGATTGGGGGCTCGGAACACTGAAGCTTTCTTT. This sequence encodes CSARLGARNTEAFF.

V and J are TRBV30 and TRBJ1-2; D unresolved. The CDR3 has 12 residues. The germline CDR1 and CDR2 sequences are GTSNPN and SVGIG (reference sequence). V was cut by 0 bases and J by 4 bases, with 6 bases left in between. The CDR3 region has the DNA TGTGCCTGGAGTGTAAAGGGCTATGGCTACACCTTC. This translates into CAWSVKGYGYTF.

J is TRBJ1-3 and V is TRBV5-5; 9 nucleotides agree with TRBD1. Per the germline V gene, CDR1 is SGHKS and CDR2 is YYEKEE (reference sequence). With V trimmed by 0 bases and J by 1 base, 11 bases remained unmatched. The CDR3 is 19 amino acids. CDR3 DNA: TGTGCCAGCAGCTTGGAGGGACAGGGAATAACCTTTTCTGGAAACACCATATATTTT. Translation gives CASSLEGQGITFSGNTIYF. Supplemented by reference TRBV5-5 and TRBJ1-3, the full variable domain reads DAGVTQSPTHLIKTRGQQVTLRCSPISGHKSVSWYQQVLGQGPQFIFQYYEKEERGRGNFPDRFSARQFPNYSSELNVNALLLGDSALYLCASSLEGQGITFSGNTIYFGEGSWLTVV.

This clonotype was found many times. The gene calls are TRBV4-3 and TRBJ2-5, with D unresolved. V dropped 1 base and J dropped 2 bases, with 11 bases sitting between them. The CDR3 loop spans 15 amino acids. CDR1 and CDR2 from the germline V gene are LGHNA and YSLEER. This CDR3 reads CASSQVSGIQETQYF. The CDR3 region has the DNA TGCGCCAGCAGCCAAGTTTCAGGTATACAAGAGACCCAGTACTTC.

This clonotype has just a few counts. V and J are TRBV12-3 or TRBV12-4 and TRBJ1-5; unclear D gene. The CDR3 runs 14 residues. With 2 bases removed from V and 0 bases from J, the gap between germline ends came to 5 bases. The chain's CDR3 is CASSLPLSNQPQHF. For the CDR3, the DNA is TGTGCCAGCAGTTTACCTCTTAGCAATCAGCCCCAGCATTTT.

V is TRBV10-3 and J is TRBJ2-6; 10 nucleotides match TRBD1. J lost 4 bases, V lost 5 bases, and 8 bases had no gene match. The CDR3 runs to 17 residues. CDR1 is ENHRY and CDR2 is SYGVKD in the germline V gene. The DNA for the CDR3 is TGTGCCATCAGTCCGGGACAGGGGTGGAAAGGGGCCAACGTCCTGACTTTC. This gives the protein CAISPGQGWKGANVLTF.

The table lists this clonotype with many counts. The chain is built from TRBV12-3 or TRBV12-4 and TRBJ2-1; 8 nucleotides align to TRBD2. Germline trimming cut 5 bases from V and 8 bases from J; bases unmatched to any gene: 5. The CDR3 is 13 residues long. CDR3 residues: CASSPGGPHEQFF. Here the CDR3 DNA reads TGTGCCAGCAGTCCGGGGGGGCCTCATGAGCAGTTCTTC.

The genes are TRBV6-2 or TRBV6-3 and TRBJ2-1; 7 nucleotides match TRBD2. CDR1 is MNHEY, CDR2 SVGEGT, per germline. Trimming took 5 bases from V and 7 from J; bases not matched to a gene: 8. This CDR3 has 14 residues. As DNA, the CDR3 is TGTGCCAGCAGTATGGGAGGACTAGTAAATGAGCAGTTCTTC. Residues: CASSMGGLVNEQFF.

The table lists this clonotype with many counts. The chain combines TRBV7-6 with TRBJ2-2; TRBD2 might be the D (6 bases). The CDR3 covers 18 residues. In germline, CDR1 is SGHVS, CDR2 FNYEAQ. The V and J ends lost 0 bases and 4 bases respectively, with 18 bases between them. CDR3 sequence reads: CASSLAGTVDGFTGELFF. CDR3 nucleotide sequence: TGTGCCAGCAGCTTAGCCGGGACTGTAGACGGGTTCACCGGGGAGCTGTTTTTT.

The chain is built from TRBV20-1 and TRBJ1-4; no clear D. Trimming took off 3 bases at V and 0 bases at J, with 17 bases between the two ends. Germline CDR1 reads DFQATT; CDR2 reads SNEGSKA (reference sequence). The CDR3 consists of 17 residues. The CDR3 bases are TGCAGTGCTAGCCAACCGGCAGGACGGTCAACTAATGAAAAACTGTTTTTT. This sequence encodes CSASQPAGRSTNEKLFF.

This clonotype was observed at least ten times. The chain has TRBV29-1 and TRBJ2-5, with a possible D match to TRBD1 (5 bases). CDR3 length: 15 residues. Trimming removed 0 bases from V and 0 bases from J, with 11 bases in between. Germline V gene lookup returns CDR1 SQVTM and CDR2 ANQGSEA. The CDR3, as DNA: TGCAGCGTTGAAGAGTTGGACAAATACCAAGAGACCCAGTACTTC. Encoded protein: CSVEELDKYQETQYF.

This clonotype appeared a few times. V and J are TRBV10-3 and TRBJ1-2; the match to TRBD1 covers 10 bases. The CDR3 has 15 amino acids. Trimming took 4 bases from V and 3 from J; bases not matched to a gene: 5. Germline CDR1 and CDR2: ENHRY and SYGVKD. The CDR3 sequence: CAISGDRGRDYGYTF. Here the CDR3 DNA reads TGTGCCATCAGTGGAGACAGGGGGCGGGACTATGGCTACACCTTC.

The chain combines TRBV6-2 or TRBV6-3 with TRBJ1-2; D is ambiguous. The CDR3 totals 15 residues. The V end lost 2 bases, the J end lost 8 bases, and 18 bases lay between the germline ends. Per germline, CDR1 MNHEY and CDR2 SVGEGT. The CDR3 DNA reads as TGTGCCAGCAGTTACAACCGAGAAGGCGCAAGGGGCTACACCTTC. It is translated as CASSYNREGARGYTF.

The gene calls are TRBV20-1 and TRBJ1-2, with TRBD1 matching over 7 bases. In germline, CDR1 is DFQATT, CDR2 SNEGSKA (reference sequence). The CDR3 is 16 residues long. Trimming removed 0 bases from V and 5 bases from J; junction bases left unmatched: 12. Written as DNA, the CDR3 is TGCAGTGCTAGAGATTTATTAGGGACAGCAAGTTATGGCTACACCTTC. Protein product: CSARDLLGTASYGYTF.

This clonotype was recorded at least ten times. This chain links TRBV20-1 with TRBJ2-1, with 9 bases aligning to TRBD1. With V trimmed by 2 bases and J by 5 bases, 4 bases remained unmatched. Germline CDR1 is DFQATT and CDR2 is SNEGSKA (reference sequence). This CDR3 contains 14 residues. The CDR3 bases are TGCAGTGCTAGATCGGGACAGGGTGACAATGAGCAGTTCTTC. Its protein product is CSARSGQGDNEQFF.

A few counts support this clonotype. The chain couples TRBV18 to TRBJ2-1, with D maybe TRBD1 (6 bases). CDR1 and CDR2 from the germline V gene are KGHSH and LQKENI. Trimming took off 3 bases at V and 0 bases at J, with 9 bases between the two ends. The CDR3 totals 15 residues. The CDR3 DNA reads TGTGCCAGCTCACCGAGGGGGAACTCCTACAATGAGCAGTTCTTC. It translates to CASSPRGNSYNEQFF.

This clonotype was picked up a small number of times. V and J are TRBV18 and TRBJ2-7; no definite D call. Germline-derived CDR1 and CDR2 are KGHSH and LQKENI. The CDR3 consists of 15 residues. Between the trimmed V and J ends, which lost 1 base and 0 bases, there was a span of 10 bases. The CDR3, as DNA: TGTGCCAGCTCACCACAAGGACGGAGCTCCTACGAGCAGTACTTC. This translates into CASSPQGRSSYEQYF.

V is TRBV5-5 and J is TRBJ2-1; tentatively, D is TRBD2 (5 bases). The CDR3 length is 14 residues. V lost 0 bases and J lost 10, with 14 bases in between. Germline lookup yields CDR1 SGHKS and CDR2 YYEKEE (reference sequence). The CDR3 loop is CASSLDRGGGEQFF. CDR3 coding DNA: TGTGCCAGCAGCTTGGATAGAGGAGGCGGGGAGCAGTTCTTC.

The CDR3 DNA reads as TGTGCCAGCAGCCAACGGACTAGCGGAGAGCAGTTCTTC. Translation: CASSQRTSGEQFF. This chain connects TRBV3-1 to TRBJ2-1; 10 bases are a match to TRBD2. Trimming removed 2 bases from V and 10 bases from J; junction bases left unmatched: 2. This CDR3 contains 13 residues. Germline CDR1 is LGHDT and CDR2 is YNNKEL (reference sequence).